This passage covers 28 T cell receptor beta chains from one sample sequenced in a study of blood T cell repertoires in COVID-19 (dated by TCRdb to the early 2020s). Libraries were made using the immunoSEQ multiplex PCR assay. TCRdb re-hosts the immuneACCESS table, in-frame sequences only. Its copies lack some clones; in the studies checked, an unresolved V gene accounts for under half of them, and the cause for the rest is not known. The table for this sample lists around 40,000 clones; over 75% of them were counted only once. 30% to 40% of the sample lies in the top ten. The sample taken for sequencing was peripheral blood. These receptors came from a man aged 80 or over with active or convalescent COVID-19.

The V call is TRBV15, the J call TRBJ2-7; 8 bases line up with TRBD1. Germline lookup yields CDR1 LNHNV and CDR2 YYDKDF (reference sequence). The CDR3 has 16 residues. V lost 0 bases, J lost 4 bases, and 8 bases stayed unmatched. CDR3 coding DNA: TGTGCCACCAGCAGAGATCTGGTGACAGGGGCATACGAGCAGTACTTC. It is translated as CATSRDLVTGAYEQYF.

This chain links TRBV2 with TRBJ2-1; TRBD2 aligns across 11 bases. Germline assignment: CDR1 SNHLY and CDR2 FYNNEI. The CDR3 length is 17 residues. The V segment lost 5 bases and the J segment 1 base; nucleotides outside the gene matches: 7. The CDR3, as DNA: TGTGCCAGCAGTCCCACTAGCGGGGGCCTGTCCTACAATGAGCAGTTCTTC. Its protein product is CASSPTSGGLSYNEQFF.

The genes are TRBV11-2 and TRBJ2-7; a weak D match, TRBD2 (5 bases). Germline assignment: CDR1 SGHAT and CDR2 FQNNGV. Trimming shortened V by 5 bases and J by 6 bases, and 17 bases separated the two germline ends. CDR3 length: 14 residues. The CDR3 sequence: CASSLISLAGEQYF. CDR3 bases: TGTGCCAGCAGCCTAATAAGCCTAGCTGGCGAGCAGTACTTC.

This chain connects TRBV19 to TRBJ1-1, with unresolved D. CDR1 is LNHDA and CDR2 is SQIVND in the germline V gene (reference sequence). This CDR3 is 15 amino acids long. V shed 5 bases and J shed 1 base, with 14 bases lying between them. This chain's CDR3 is CASSPPGRGNTEAFF. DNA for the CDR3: TGTGCCAGTAGTCCTCCGGGTCGGGGGAACACTGAAGCTTTCTTT.

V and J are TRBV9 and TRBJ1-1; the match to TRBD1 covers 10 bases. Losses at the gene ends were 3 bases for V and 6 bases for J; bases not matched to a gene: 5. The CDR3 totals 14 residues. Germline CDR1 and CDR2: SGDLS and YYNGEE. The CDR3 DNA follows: TGTGCCAGCAGCGCGACAGGGGGCGGCTCTGAAGCTTTCTTT. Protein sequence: CASSATGGGSEAFF.

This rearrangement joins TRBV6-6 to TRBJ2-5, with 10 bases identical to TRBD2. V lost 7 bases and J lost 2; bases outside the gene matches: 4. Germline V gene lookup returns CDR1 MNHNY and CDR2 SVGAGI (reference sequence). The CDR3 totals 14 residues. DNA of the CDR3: TGTGCCAGCATCGGACTAGCGGCACAAGAGACCCAGTACTTC. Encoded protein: CASIGLAAQETQYF.

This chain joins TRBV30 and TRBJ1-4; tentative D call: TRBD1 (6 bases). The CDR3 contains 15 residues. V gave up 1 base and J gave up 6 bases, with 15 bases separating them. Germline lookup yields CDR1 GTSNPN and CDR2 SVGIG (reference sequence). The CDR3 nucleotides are TGTGCCTGGAGTGGAACCCCAGGGGTCGATGAAAAACTGTTTTTT. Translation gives CAWSGTPGVDEKLFF.

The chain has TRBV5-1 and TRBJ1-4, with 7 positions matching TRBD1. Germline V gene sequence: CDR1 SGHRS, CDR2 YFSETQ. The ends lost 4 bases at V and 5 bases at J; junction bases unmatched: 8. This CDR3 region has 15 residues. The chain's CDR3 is CASSIRDSLNEKLFF. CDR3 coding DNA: TGCGCCAGCAGCATCCGGGACAGTTTAAATGAAAAACTGTTTTTT. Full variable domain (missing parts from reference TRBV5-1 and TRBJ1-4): KAGVTQTPRYLIKTRGQQVTLSCSPISGHRSVSWYQQTPGQGLQFLFEYFSETQRNKGNFPGRFSGRQFSNSRSEMNVSTLELGDSALYLCASSIRDSLNEKLFFGSGTQLSVL.

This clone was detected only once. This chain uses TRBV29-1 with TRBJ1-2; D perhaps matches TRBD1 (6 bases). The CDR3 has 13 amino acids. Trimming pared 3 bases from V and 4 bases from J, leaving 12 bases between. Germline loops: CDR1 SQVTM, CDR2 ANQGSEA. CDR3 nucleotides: TGCAGCGTTGACGCTACAGGGTTCTATGGCTACACCTTC. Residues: CSVDATGFYGYTF.

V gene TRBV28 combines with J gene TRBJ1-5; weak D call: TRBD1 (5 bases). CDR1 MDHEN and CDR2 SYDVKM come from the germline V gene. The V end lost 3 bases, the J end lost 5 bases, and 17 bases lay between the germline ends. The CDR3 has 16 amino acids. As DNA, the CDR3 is TGTGCCAGCAGTTTGGGGGGGGTGGGGCCGTATCAGCCCCAGCATTTT. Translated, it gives CASSLGGVGPYQPQHF.

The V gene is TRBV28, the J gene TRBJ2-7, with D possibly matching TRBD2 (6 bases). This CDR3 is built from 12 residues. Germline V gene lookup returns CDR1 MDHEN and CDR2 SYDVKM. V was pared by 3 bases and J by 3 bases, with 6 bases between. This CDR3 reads CASSLGGYEQYF. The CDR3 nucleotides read TGTGCCAGCAGTTTGGGGGGCTACGAGCAGTACTTC.

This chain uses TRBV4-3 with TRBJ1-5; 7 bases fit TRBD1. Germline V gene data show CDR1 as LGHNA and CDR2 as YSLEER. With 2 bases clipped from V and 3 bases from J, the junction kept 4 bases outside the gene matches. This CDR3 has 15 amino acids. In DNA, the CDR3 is TGCGCCAGCAGCCAACGACAGGGTTCCAATCAGCCCCAGCATTTT. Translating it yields CASSQRQGSNQPQHF.

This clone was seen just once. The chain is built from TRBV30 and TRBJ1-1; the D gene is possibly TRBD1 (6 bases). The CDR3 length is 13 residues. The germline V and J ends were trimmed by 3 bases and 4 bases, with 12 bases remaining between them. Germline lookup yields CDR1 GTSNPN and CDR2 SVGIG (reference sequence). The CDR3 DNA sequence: TGTGCCTGGAGGAGACAGGTCCTCACTGAAGCTTTCTTT. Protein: CAWRRQVLTEAFF.

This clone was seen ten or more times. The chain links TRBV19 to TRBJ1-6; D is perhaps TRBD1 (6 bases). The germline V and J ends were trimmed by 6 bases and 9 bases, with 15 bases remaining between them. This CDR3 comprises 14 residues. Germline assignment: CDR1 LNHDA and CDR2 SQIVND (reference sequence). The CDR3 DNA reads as TGTGCCAGTAGCTCGTTGGACAGCATTTCACCCCTCCACTTT. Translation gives CASSSLDSISPLHF. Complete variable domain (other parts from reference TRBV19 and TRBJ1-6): DGGITQSPKYLFRKEGQNVTLSCEQNLNHDAMYWYRQDPGQGLRLIYYSQIVNDFQKGDIAEGYSVSREKKESFPLTVTSAQKNPTAFYLCASSSLDSISPLHFGNGTRLTVT.

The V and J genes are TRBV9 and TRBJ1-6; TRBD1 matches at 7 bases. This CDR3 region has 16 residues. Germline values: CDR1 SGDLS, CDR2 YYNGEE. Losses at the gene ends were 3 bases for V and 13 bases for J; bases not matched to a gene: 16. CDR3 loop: CASSARLGGRGSPLHF. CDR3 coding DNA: TGTGCCAGCAGCGCCCGGCTGGGGGGCAGGGGGTCGCCCCTCCACTTT.

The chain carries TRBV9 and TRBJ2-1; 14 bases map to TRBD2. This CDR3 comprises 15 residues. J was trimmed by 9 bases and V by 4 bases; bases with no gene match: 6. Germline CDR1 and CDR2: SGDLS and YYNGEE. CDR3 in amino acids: CASSPGLAGAREQFF. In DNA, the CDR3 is TGTGCCAGCAGCCCGGGACTAGCGGGAGCCCGTGAGCAGTTCTTC.

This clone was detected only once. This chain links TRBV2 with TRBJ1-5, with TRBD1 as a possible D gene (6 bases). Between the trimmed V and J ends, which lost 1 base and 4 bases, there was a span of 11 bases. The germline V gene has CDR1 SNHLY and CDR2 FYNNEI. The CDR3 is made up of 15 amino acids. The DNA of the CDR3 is TGTGCCAGCAGTGAAGAAGGTACAGGGAATCAGCCCCAGCATTTT. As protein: CASSEEGTGNQPQHF.

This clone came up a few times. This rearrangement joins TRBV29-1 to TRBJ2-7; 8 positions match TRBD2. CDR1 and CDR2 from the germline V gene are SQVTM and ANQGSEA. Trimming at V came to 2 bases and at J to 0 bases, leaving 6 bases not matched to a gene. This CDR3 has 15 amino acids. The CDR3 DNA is TGCAGCGTTGAAAAAGCGGGAGCCGCCTCCTACGAGCAGTACTTC. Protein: CSVEKAGAASYEQYF.

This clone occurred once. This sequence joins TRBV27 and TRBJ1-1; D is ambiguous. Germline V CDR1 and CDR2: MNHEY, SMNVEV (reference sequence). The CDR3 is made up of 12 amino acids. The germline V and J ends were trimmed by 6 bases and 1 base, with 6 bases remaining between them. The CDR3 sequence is CASSGANTEAFF. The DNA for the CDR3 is TGTGCCAGCAGCGGAGCGAACACTGAAGCTTTCTTT.

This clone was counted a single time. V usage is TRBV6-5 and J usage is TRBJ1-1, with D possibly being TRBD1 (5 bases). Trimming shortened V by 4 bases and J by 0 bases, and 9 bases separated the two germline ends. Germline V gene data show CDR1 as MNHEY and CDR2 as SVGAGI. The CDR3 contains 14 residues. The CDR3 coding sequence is TGTGCCAGCAGTTCCAGGGTCTTGAACACTGAAGCTTTCTTT. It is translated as CASSSRVLNTEAFF.

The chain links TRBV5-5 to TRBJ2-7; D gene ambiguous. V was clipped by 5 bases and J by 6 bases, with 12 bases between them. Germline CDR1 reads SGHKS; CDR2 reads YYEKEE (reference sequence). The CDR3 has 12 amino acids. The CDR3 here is CASRELSGEQYF. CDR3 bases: TGTGCCAGCAGAGAACTCTCGGGCGAGCAGTACTTC.

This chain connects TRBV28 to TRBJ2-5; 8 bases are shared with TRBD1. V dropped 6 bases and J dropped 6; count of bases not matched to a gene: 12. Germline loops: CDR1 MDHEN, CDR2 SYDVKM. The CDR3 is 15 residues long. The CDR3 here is CASSSGGADLKTQYF. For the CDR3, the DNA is TGTGCCAGCAGCTCAGGGGGCGCAGATTTAAAGACCCAGTACTTC. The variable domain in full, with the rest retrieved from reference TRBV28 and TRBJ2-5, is DVKVTQSSRYLVKRTGEKVFLECVQDMDHENMFWYRQDPGLGLRLIYFSYDVKMKEKGDIPEGYSVSREKKERFSLILESASTNQTSMYLCASSSGGADLKTQYFGPGTRLLVL.

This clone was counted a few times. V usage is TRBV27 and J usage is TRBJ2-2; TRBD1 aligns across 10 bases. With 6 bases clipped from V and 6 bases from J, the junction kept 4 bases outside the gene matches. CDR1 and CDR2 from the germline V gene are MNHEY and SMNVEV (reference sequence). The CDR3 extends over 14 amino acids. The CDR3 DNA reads TGTGCCAGCAGGCTGGGACAGGGGCCCGGGGAGCTGTTTTTT. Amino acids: CASRLGQGPGELFF.

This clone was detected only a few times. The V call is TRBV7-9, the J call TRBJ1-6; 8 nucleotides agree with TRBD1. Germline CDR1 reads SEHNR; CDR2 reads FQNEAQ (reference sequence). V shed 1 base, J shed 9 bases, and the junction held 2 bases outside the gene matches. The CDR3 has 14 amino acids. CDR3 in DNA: TGTGCCAGCAGCTTAGGGACAGGGTCTTCACCCCTCCACTTT. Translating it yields CASSLGTGSSPLHF.

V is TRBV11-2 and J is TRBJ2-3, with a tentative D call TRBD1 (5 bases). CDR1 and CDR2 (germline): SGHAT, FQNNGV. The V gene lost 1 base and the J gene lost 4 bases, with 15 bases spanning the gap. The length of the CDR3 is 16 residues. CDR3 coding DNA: TGTGCCAGCAGCTTAGTGAGTACCCTAGGGGCAGATACGCAGTATTTT. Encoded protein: CASSLVSTLGADTQYF.

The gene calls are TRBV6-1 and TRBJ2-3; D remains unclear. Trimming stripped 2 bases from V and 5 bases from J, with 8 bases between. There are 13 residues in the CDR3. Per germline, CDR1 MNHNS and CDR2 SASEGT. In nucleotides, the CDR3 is TGTGCCAGCAGTGAATCCAGGCTAGATACGCAGTATTTT. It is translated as CASSESRLDTQYF.

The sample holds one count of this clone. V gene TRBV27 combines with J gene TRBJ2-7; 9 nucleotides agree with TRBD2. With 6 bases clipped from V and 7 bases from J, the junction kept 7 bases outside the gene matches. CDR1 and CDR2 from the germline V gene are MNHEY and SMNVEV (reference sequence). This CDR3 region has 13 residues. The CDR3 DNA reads TGTGCCAGCAGGGGTAGCGGGAGTATTGAGCAGTACTTC. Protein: CASRGSGSIEQYF.

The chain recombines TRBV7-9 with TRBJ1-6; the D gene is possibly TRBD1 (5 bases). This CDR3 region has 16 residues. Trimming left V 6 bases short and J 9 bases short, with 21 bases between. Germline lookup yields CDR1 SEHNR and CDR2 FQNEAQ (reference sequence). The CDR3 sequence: CASSREAGLGGSPLHF. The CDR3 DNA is TGTGCCAGCAGTCGTGAAGCAGGGCTGGGGGGTTCACCCCTCCACTTT. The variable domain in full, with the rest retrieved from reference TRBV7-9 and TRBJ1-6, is DTGVSQNPRHKITKRGQNVTFRCDPISEHNRLYWYRQTLGQGPEFLTYFQNEAQLEKSRLLSDRFSAERPKGSFSTLEIQRTEQGDSAMYLCASSREAGLGGSPLHFGNGTRLTVT.